Presented here are 18 T cell receptor beta chains from one specimen sequenced in a study of cytomegalovirus exposure and HLA in healthy donors. Both 60 Vbeta primers and 13 Jbeta primers went into the PCR. Using immunoSEQ multiplex PCR, the repertoire was profiled, and TCRdb retains in-frame clones only, with some absent. The data contain about 200,000 clones, 75% to 85% of them singletons. What was sequenced was PBMCs. The receptors shown here come from a woman aged 25-40 years in good health and CMV-seropositive.

This sequence joins TRBV28 and TRBJ2-7; TRBD2 might be the D (6 bases). In germline, CDR1 is MDHEN, CDR2 SYDVKM. Trimming cost V 2 bases and J 1 base, with 12 bases left between them. The CDR3 totals 15 residues. The DNA of the CDR3 is TGTGCCAGCAGTTTAATGGCTAGCGAATCCTACGAGCAGTACTTC. Translation: CASSLMASESYEQYF. Using reference TRBV28 and TRBJ2-7 for the parts outside the CDR3, the full variable domain is DVKVTQSSRYLVKRTGEKVFLECVQDMDHENMFWYRQDPGLGLRLIYFSYDVKMKEKGDIPEGYSVSREKKERFSLILESASTNQTSMYLCASSLMASESYEQYFGPGTRLTVT.

CDR3 DNA: TGTGCCACCAGCCGGAGACAGGGGGGTAATGAAAAACTGTTTTTT. As protein: CATSRRQGGNEKLFF. The chain uses TRBV15 and TRBJ1-4; 9 nucleotides agree with TRBD1. This CDR3 has 15 residues. J gave up 4 bases and V 5 bases, and 5 bases lay outside the gene matches. Germline V gene data show CDR1 as LNHNV and CDR2 as YYDKDF (reference sequence).

Only one count was recorded for this clone. The chain recombines TRBV7-9 with TRBJ2-3; weak D call: TRBD1 (6 bases). The ends were cut back, 1 base at V and 3 bases at J, with 14 bases in the middle. The CDR3 runs to 16 residues. CDR1 is SEHNR and CDR2 is FQNEAQ in the germline V gene (reference sequence). In nucleotides, the CDR3 is TGTGCCAGCAGCTTAGGGGGCGTCAGGGGAACAGATACGCAGTATTTT. This translates into CASSLGGVRGTDTQYF.

The genes are TRBV6-6 and TRBJ2-1; 10 positions match TRBD2. This CDR3 has 16 amino acids. Germline V lookup: CDR1 MNHNY, CDR2 SVGAGI (reference sequence). V shed 5 bases and J 5 bases; nucleotides not matched to a gene: 9. The CDR3 nucleotides are TGTGCCAGCAGTCAGGGGGGACTAGCGAGGAACAATGAGCAGTTCTTC. Translated, it gives CASSQGGLARNNEQFF.

This rearrangement joins TRBV15 to TRBJ1-1; D gene ambiguous. Germline CDR1 is LNHNV and CDR2 is YYDKDF (reference sequence). CDR3 length: 15 residues. The V gene lost 0 bases and the J gene lost 4 bases, with 12 bases spanning the gap. This CDR3 reads CATSRDRPGSTEAFF. CDR3 in DNA: TGTGCCACCAGCAGAGATAGGCCCGGGTCCACTGAAGCTTTCTTT.

This clone has a handful of counts. The chain uses TRBV5-1 and TRBJ1-3; D possibly corresponds to TRBD1 (6 bases). This CDR3 is 17 amino acids long. Germline V gives CDR1 SGHRS, CDR2 YFSETQ. V lost 0 bases and J 0 bases, leaving 13 bases between the germline ends. CDR3 sequence reads: CASSLVGGASSGNTIYF. The CDR3, as DNA: TGCGCCAGCAGCTTGGTAGGGGGGGCAAGCTCTGGAAACACCATATATTTT.

In this sample, this clone turned up a few times. The rearrangement uses TRBV28 and TRBJ1-1; TRBD1 is a possible D gene (5 bases). The CDR3 has 12 amino acids. Per germline, CDR1 MDHEN and CDR2 SYDVKM. V lost 6 bases, J lost 7 bases, and 12 bases lay in between. The CDR3 sequence: CASSHDSREAFF. The CDR3 nucleotides read TGTGCCAGCAGCCACGACAGCCGTGAAGCTTTCTTT.

This clone was observed a few times. The chain joins TRBV30 to TRBJ2-7; 8 bases map to TRBD1. The CDR3 sequence is 13 residues long. CDR1 GTSNPN and CDR2 SVGIG come from the germline V gene (reference sequence). V lost 2 bases, J lost 3 bases, and 3 bases stayed unmatched. Here the CDR3 reads CAWSPGQGYEQYF. CDR3 sequence (DNA): TGTGCCTGGAGTCCCGGACAGGGCTACGAGCAGTACTTC.

The J gene is TRBJ2-5, the V gene TRBV11-2; 7 positions match TRBD1. The CDR3 covers 14 residues. V shed 4 bases and J 5 bases; nucleotides not matched to a gene: 7. The germline CDR1 and CDR2 sequences are SGHAT and FQNNGV. CDR3 sequence reads: CASSSSPRGETQYF. For the CDR3, the DNA is TGTGCCAGCAGCTCCTCCCCCAGGGGGGAGACCCAGTACTTC.

The chain links TRBV10-3 to TRBJ2-3, with TRBD2 matching over 10 bases. The germline gives CDR1 ENHRY, CDR2 SYGVKD. The CDR3 is 13 amino acids. The V gene end was trimmed by 10 bases and the J gene end by 1 base; junction bases not matched to a gene: 2. CDR3 coding DNA: TGTGCCACGAGCGGGAGGGGCACAGATACGCAGTATTTT. It is translated as CATSGRGTDTQYF.

The chain joins TRBV4-3 to TRBJ2-5; TRBD1 aligns across 9 bases. Germline V gives CDR1 LGHNA, CDR2 YSLEER. The CDR3 extends over 16 amino acids. The V segment lost 3 bases and the J segment 4 bases; nucleotides outside the gene matches: 9. CDR3 sequence reads: CASSQSSDRGTETQYF. The DNA of the CDR3 is TGCGCCAGCAGCCAGTCCTCGGACAGGGGTACAGAGACCCAGTACTTC.

The chain uses TRBV4-1 and TRBJ2-7, with D perhaps TRBD1 (5 bases). V lost 0 bases to trimming and J lost 3 bases, with 12 bases between them. The CDR3 extends over 15 amino acids. Germline V CDR1 and CDR2: MGHRA, YSYEKL. The CDR3 nucleotides read TGCGCCAGCAGCCAAGATGGAAGACAGTTCTACGAGCAGTACTTC. Its translation: CASSQDGRQFYEQYF.

The CDR3 nucleotides are TGTGCCAGCACCTGGGGACAGAACTATGGCTACACCTTC. It specifies CASTWGQNYGYTF. This chain joins TRBV6-5 and TRBJ1-2; 7 positions match TRBD1. CDR1 MNHEY and CDR2 SVGAGI come from the germline V gene. The CDR3 runs to 13 residues. V lost 7 bases and J lost 2; bases outside the gene matches: 4.

The chain links TRBV5-4 to TRBJ1-1; D not certain. Trimming cost V 1 base and J 5 bases, with 18 bases left between them. This CDR3 has 16 residues. Germline CDR1 reads SGHNT; CDR2 reads YYREEE (reference sequence). The CDR3 reads CASSLIPTKEETEAFF. As DNA, the CDR3 is TGTGCCAGCAGCTTGATCCCGACGAAGGAGGAGACTGAAGCTTTCTTT.

The CDR3 nucleotides read TGTGCCAGCAGCCTAAGCGGGAGGTTGGATACGCAGTATTTT. Translating gives CASSLSGRLDTQYF. This sequence joins TRBV9 and TRBJ2-3, with 9 positions matching TRBD2. The V and J ends lost 4 bases and 6 bases, in that order; junction bases with no gene match: 6. The CDR3 consists of 14 residues. Per germline, CDR1 SGDLS and CDR2 YYNGEE.

V gene TRBV30 combines with J gene TRBJ2-2; possibly TRBD1 for D (5 bases). The V end lost 1 base, the J end lost 7 bases, and 19 bases lay between the germline ends. The CDR3 loop spans 16 amino acids. Per germline, CDR1 GTSNPN and CDR2 SVGIG (reference sequence). CDR3 region: CAWSGTSVAYGGELFF. The CDR3 region has the DNA TGTGCCTGGAGTGGGACATCGGTCGCTTATGGCGGGGAGCTGTTTTTT.

Concerning this clone itself: The junction departs from germline at one end; a sequencing error may be responsible. The sample carries other DNA sequences with the same CDR3. This chain links TRBV27 with TRBJ2-7, with D possibly being TRBD1 (5 bases). The CDR3 loop spans 14 amino acids. The germline V gene encodes CDR1 MNHEY and CDR2 SMNVEV (reference sequence). The CDR3 is CASSFSDISYEQYF. CDR3 DNA sequence: TGTGCCAGCAGTTTTTCGGACATATCCTACGAGCAGTACTTT.

CDR3 in amino acids: CASPRQVQETQYF. The CDR3 nucleotides are TGTGCCAGCCCTAGACAGGTTCAAGAGACCCAGTACTTC. The J gene is TRBJ2-5, the V gene TRBV21-1; TRBD1, the D gene given by the table, was not confirmed from the DNA. TRBV21-1 is reported as a pseudogene. The CDR3 length is 13 residues.